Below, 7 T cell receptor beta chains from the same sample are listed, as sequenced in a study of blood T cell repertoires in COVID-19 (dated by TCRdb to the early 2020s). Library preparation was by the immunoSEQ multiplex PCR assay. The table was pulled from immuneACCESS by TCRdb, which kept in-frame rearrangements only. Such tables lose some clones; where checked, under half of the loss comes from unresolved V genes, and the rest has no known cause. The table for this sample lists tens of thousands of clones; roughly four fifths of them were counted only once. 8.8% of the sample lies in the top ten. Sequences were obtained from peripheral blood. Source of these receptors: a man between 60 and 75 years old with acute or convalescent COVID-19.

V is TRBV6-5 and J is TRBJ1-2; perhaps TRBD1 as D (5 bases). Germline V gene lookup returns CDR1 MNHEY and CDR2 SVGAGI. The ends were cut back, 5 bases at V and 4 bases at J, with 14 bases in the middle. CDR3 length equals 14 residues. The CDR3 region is CASSQGDPFYGYTF. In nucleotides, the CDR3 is TGTGCCAGCAGTCAGGGTGACCCTTTCTATGGCTACACCTTC.

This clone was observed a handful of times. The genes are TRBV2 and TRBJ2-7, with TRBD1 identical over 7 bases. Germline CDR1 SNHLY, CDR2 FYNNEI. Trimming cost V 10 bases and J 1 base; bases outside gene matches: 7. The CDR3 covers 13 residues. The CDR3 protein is CAITGTVSYEQYF. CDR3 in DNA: TGTGCCATCACCGGGACAGTTTCCTACGAGCAGTACTTC.

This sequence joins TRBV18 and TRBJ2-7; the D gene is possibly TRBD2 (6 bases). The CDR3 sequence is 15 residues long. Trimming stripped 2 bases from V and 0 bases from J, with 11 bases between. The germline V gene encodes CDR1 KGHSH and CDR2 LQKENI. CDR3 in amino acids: CASSPMSGRSYEQYF. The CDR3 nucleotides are TGTGCCAGCTCACCAATGAGCGGGCGCTCCTACGAGCAGTACTTC.

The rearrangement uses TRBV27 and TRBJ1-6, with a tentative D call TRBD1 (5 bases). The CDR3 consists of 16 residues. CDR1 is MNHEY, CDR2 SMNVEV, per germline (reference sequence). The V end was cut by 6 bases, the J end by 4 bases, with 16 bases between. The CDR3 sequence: CASSRVGQLYNSPLHF. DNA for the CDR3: TGTGCCAGCAGCCGTGTAGGACAACTGTATAATTCACCCCTCCACTTT.

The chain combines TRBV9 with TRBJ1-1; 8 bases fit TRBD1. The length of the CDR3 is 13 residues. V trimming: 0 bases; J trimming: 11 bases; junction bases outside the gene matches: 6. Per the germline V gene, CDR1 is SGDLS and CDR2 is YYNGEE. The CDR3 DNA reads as TGTGCCAGCAGCGTAGCCCAGGGGGCCGTGGCTTTCTTT. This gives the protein CASSVAQGAVAFF.

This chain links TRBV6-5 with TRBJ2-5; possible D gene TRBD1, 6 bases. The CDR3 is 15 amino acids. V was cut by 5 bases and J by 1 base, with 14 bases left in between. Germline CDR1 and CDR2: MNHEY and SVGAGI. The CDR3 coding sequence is TGTGCCAGCAGTCCCCAGAGGGGGAGCCAAGAGACCCAGTACTTC. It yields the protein CASSPQRGSQETQYF.

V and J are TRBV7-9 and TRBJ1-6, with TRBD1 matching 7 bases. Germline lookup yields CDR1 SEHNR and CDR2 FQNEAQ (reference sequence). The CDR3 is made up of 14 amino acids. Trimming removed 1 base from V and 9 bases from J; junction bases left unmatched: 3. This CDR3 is CASSLGQGGSPLHF. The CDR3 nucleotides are TGTGCCAGCAGCTTAGGCCAGGGGGGTTCACCCCTCCACTTT. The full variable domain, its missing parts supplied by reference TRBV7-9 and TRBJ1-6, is DTGVSQNPRHKITKRGQNVTFRCDPISEHNRLYWYRQTLGQGPEFLTYFQNEAQLEKSRLLSDRFSAERPKGSFSTLEIQRTEQGDSAMYLCASSLGQGGSPLHFGNGTRLTVT.